A selection of T cell receptor beta chains follows, all from one sample in a study of beta chain features in type 1 diabetes. The table came from immunoSEQ multiplex PCR; TCRdb's copy has only in-frame clones and leaves some out. Of 680,000 or so clones listed, around a sixth are singletons. The sample consisted of naive CD4+ T cells from blood. Every receptor here comes from a man aged 18-30 years in good health. Both conserved end residues are part of each CDR3. D genes are given only for firm matches. Clone size is stated in some rows and not others, as once, few, many or a class when expanded.

CDR3: CASSLSFRNDWFF; DNA: TGTGCCAGCAGTTTAAGTTTCCGGAATGATTGGTTCTTC; D: -; V: TRBV28; J: TRBJ2-1; size: -; length: 13
CDR3: CASSIGPRSYEQYF; DNA: TGTGCCAGTAGTATAGGGCCGCGCTCCTACGAGCAGTACTTC; D: -; V: TRBV19; J: TRBJ2-7; size: -; length: 14
CDR3: CASSVAPSDTQYF; DNA: TGTGCCAGCAGCGTAGCCCCATCGGATACGCAGTATTTT; D: -; V: TRBV9; J: TRBJ2-3; size: few; length: 13
CDR3: CASSDKAGGAGAYEQYF; DNA: TGTGCCAGCAGCGACAAAGCAGGGGGCGCAGGAGCCTACGAGCAGTACTTC; D: TRBD1; V: TRBV14; J: TRBJ2-7; size: -; length: 17
CDR3: CASSPQPDTQYF; DNA: TGTGCCAGCAGTCCCCAACCAGATACGCAGTATTTT; D: -; V: TRBV28; J: TRBJ2-3; size: -; length: 12
CDR3: CAAGTGFYEQYF; DNA: TGTGCCGCCGGGACAGGGTTTTACGAGCAGTACTTC; D: TRBD1; V: TRBV28; J: TRBJ2-7; size: -; length: 12
CDR3: CASSLAAEASYNEQFF; DNA: TGCGCCAGCAGCTTGGCCGCAGAGGCGTCCTACAATGAGCAGTTCTTC; D: -; V: TRBV5-1; J: TRBJ2-1; size: -; length: 16
CDR3: CASSRRAVTEAFF; DNA: TGTGCCAGCAGTCGAAGGGCGGTCACTGAAGCTTTCTTT; D: -; V: TRBV27; J: TRBJ1-1; size: few; length: 13
CDR3: CSVQSSGANVLTF; DNA: TGCAGCGTGCAGAGCTCTGGGGCCAACGTCCTGACTTTC; D: -; V: TRBV29-1; J: TRBJ2-6; size: few; length: 13
CDR3: CASSQDEGGSGANVLTF; DNA: TGCGCCAGCAGCCAAGATGAGGGTGGCTCTGGGGCCAACGTCCTGACTTTC; D: -; V: TRBV4-1; J: TRBJ2-6; size: -; length: 17
CDR3: CASSVTSGRNTGELFF; DNA: TGTGCCAGTAGTGTTACTAGCGGGAGGAACACCGGGGAGCTGTTTTTT; D: TRBD2; V: TRBV19; J: TRBJ2-2; size: few; length: 16
CDR3: CASSFVSRRSRNEQFF; DNA: TGCGCCAGCAGCTTCGTTAGTCGAAGGTCTAGGAATGAGCAGTTCTTC; D: -; V: TRBV5-1; J: TRBJ2-1; size: few; length: 16
CDR3: CASGSRGSTEAFF; DNA: TGTGCCAGCGGGAGTCGGGGATCCACTGAAGCTTTCTTT; D: -; V: TRBV4-2; J: TRBJ1-1; size: -; length: 13
CDR3: CASSPRGGLLGEQYF; DNA: TGTGCCAGCAGCCCCCGCGGGGGGCTTTTGGGCGAGCAGTACTTC; D: TRBD2; V: TRBV9; J: TRBJ2-7; size: few; length: 15
CDR3: CASGLGVSGANVLTF; DNA: TGCGCCAGCGGCTTGGGGGTATCTGGGGCCAACGTCCTGACTTTC; D: -; V: TRBV5-1; J: TRBJ2-6; size: -; length: 15
CDR3: CASSSPKDKLPNYGYTF; DNA: TGTGCCAGCAGCTCACCTAAGGACAAACTACCTAACTATGGCTACACCTTC; D: -; V: TRBV11-2; J: TRBJ1-2; size: -; length: 17
CDR3: CSVEVQRASNEQFF; DNA: TGCAGCGTTGAAGTCCAGCGGGCGAGCAATGAGCAGTTCTTC; D: -; V: TRBV29-1; J: TRBJ2-1; size: -; length: 14
CDR3: CAWDPGLLLGMNTEAFF; DNA: TGTGCCTGGGATCCCGGGCTGCTCCTTGGAATGAACACTGAAGCTTTCTTT; D: -; V: TRBV30; J: TRBJ1-1; size: few; length: 17
CDR3: CASSADRGTEAFF; DNA: TGTGCTAGCAGCGCAGACAGGGGCACTGAAGCTTTCTTT; D: TRBD1; V: TRBV7-7; J: TRBJ1-1; size: few; length: 13
CDR3: CASSRTGELFF; DNA: TGTGCCAGCAGCAGAACCGGGGAGCTGTTTTTT; D: -; V: TRBV27; J: TRBJ2-2; size: -; length: 11
CDR3: CASSRQENTEAFF; DNA: TGTGCCAGCAGCCGACAGGAGAACACTGAAGCTTTCTTT; D: -; V: TRBV7-3; J: TRBJ1-1; size: few; length: 13
CDR3: CASSLGGGQPQHF; DNA: TGTGCCAGCAGCTTAGGAGGCGGTCAGCCCCAGCATTTT; D: -; V: TRBV7-2; J: TRBJ1-5; size: -; length: 13
CDR3: CASSLTGGSGNTIYF; DNA: TGCGCCAGCAGCTTAACAGGGGGCTCTGGAAACACCATATATTTT; D: TRBD1; V: TRBV5-1; J: TRBJ1-3; size: -; length: 15
CDR3: CASSYGLVGLTDTQYF; DNA: TGTGCCAGCTCTTATGGACTAGTCGGCCTCACAGATACGCAGTATTTT; D: TRBD2; V: TRBV18; J: TRBJ2-3; size: -; length: 16
CDR3: CASSVVPSSETQYF; DNA: TGTGCCAGCAGCGTAGTCCCCTCCTCGGAGACCCAGTACTTC; D: -; V: TRBV9; J: TRBJ2-5; size: few; length: 14
CDR3: CASSNDRGLGYTF; DNA: TGTGCCAGCAGCAATGACAGGGGGCTTGGCTACACCTTC; D: TRBD1; V: TRBV7-2; J: TRBJ1-2; size: few; length: 13
CDR3: CASSVAPRVPDEAFF; DNA: TGTGCCAGCAGCGTAGCCCCGAGAGTCCCCGATGAAGCTTTCTTT; D: -; V: TRBV9; J: TRBJ1-1; size: few; length: 15
CDR3: CASSQVGWDKSTGELFF; DNA: TGCGCCAGCAGCCAAGTGGGTTGGGACAAAAGCACCGGGGAGCTGTTTTTT; D: -; V: TRBV4-1; J: TRBJ2-2; size: -; length: 17
CDR3: CASSLTGSMGYEQYF; DNA: TGTGCCAGCAGCTTAACGGGGAGCATGGGCTACGAGCAGTACTTC; D: -; V: TRBV7-3; J: TRBJ2-7; size: -; length: 15
CDR3: CASNSGGITNEKLFF; DNA: TGCGCCAGCAACTCCGGGGGAATCACTAATGAAAAACTGTTTTTT; D: -; V: TRBV4-1; J: TRBJ1-4; size: -; length: 15
CDR3: CASSQAPSGLTSGRTHLNTQYF; DNA: TGTGCCAGCAGCCAAGCGCCATCCGGGTTGACTAGCGGGAGAACCCATTTAAATACGCAGTATTTT; D: TRBD2; V: TRBV4-2; J: TRBJ2-3; size: few; length: 22
CDR3: CSSRDPLTASYNEQFF; DNA: TGCAGCTCTCGGGATCCCCTTACCGCCTCTTACAATGAGCAGTTCTTC; D: -; V: TRBV29-1; J: TRBJ2-1; size: -; length: 16
CDR3: CASSERRSNSPLHF; DNA: TGTGCCAGCAGTGAACGTCGTTCAAATTCACCCCTCCACTTT; D: -; V: TRBV2; J: TRBJ1-6; size: few; length: 14
CDR3: CASSPTGQGLSTNEKLFF; DNA: TGTGCCAGCTCACCTACGGGACAGGGACTTTCAACTAATGAAAAACTGTTTTTT; D: TRBD1; V: TRBV18; J: TRBJ1-4; size: -; length: 18
CDR3: CASRATGEGAFF; DNA: TGTGCCAGCAGGGCGACAGGGGAGGGAGCTTTCTTT; D: TRBD1; V: TRBV7-6; J: TRBJ1-1; size: -; length: 12
CDR3: CASTGLQGTLPYYTF; DNA: TGTGCCAGTACCGGCCTCCAGGGGACATTGCCGTACTACACCTTC; D: -; V: TRBV19; J: TRBJ1-2; size: few; length: 15
CDR3: CASSLGDTSGQETQYF; DNA: TGCGCCAGCAGCTTGGGGGATACTAGTGGGCAAGAGACCCAGTACTTC; D: -; V: TRBV5-1; J: TRBJ2-5; size: few; length: 16
CDR3: CASSPFDRTYEQYF; DNA: TGTGCCAGCTCACCGTTCGACAGGACCTACGAGCAGTACTTC; D: -; V: TRBV18; J: TRBJ2-7; size: -; length: 14
CDR3: CASSKVSAGINQPQHF; DNA: TGTGCCAGCAGCAAAGTGTCGGCAGGGATCAATCAGCCCCAGCATTTT; D: -; V: TRBV21-1; J: TRBJ1-5; size: few; length: 16
CDR3: CAWGGWLAGKNTQYF; DNA: TGTGCCTGGGGCGGGTGGCTAGCGGGGAAAAATACGCAGTATTTT; D: TRBD2; V: TRBV30; J: TRBJ2-3; size: -; length: 15
CDR3: CASSIGTSSTGELFF; DNA: TGTGCCAGCAGCATCGGGACTAGCAGCACCGGGGAGCTGTTTTTT; D: TRBD2; V: TRBV9; J: TRBJ2-2; size: few; length: 15
CDR3: CASSLGGTEQFF; DNA: TGTGCCAGCAGCTTAGGGGGGACAGAGCAGTTCTTC; D: -; V: TRBV7-9; J: TRBJ2-1; size: -; length: 12
CDR3: CASSLPGLAVGDIQYF; DNA: TGTGCCAGCAGTTTACCGGGACTAGCGGTTGGGGACATTCAGTACTTC; D: TRBD2; V: TRBV28; J: TRBJ2-4; size: few; length: 16
CDR3: CASSQTGPEQYF; DNA: TGTGCCAGCAGCCAGACAGGGCCAGAGCAGTACTTC; D: TRBD1; V: TRBV4-2; J: TRBJ2-7; size: few; length: 12
CDR3: CAISEARQGGHQPQHF; DNA: TGTGCCATCAGTGAGGCCCGACAGGGGGGACATCAGCCCCAGCATTTT; D: TRBD1; V: TRBV10-3; J: TRBJ1-5; size: -; length: 16
CDR3: CAISLTQGEGEKLFF; DNA: TGTGCCATCAGCCTTACCCAGGGTGAAGGCGAAAAACTGTTTTTT; D: -; V: TRBV10-3; J: TRBJ1-4; size: few; length: 15
CDR3: CASSAKPGGIGPLHF; DNA: TGTGCCAGCAGCGCTAAACCAGGGGGGATTGGCCCCCTCCACTTT; D: TRBD1; V: TRBV9; J: TRBJ1-6; size: -; length: 15
CDR3: CASRDGAGHEQFF; DNA: TGTGCCAGCAGGGACGGGGCAGGGCATGAGCAGTTCTTC; D: -; V: TRBV11-3; J: TRBJ2-1; size: -; length: 13
CDR3: CASSRQGSYGYTF; DNA: TGTGCCAGCAGCCGACAGGGGAGCTATGGCTACACCTTC; D: TRBD1; V: TRBV7-9; J: TRBJ1-2; size: -; length: 13
CDR3: CASSLRLAGAKETQYF; DNA: TGCGCCAGCAGCCTAAGACTAGCGGGAGCAAAAGAGACCCAGTACTTC; D: TRBD2; V: TRBV5-1; J: TRBJ2-5; size: -; length: 16
CDR3: CASSLVPFSANTGELFF; DNA: TGTGCCAGCAGCTTAGTCCCCTTTTCAGCCAACACCGGGGAGCTGTTTTTT; D: -; V: TRBV7-3; J: TRBJ2-2; size: few; length: 17
CDR3: CASSITTSGGQETQYF; DNA: TGTGCCAGTAGTATTACGACTAGCGGGGGTCAAGAGACCCAGTACTTC; D: TRBD2; V: TRBV19; J: TRBJ2-5; size: few; length: 16
CDR3: CASTQNSGSYNEQFF; DNA: TGTGCCAGCACCCAGAATAGCGGGAGCTACAATGAGCAGTTCTTC; D: TRBD2; V: TRBV9; J: TRBJ2-1; size: -; length: 15
CDR3: CASSLTAGTRGWVTQYF; DNA: TGTGCCAGCAGCTTAACAGCCGGGACTAGGGGATGGGTTACGCAGTATTTT; D: TRBD2; V: TRBV7-3; J: TRBJ2-3; size: -; length: 17
CDR3: CASARVGNQPQHF; DNA: TGTGCCAGCGCCAGGGTTGGCAATCAGCCCCAGCATTTT; D: -; V: TRBV28; J: TRBJ1-5; size: -; length: 13
CDR3: CASTQTQRKAFF; DNA: TGTGCCAGCACCCAAACTCAGAGGAAAGCTTTCTTT; D: -; V: TRBV6-6; J: TRBJ1-1; size: few; length: 12
CDR3: CACGTDGREQYF; DNA: TGTGCCTGCGGGACAGACGGACGCGAGCAGTACTTC; D: TRBD1; V: TRBV30; J: TRBJ2-7; size: few; length: 12
CDR3: CASSSTKTRASRVLTF; DNA: TGTGCCAGCAGCTCCACCAAAACTCGGGCTTCCAGAGTTCTGACTTTC; D: -; V: TRBV7-6; J: TRBJ2-6; size: few; length: 16
CDR3: CASSRGLYYGYTF; DNA: TGTGCCAGCAGCAGGGGACTATACTATGGCTACACCTTC; D: -; V: TRBV28; J: TRBJ1-2; size: -; length: 13
CDR3: CASRGGSSYNEQFF; DNA: TGTGCCAGTAGGGGGGGGAGCTCCTACAATGAGCAGTTCTTC; D: TRBD2; V: TRBV19; J: TRBJ2-1; size: few; length: 14